The present entry profiles one T cell receptor beta chain with its context. V lost 6 bases to trimming and J lost 4 bases; unmatched junction nucleotides: 3. Germline CDR1 is MNHNY and CDR2 is SVGAGI (reference sequence). This CDR3 region has 13 residues. These data come from a study of T cell changes during pregnancy in multiple sclerosis. Repertoires were generated with immunoSEQ multiplex PCR, while TCRdb's copy carries only in-frame clones and drops some. The data contain 20,000 to 25,000 clones, about 89% of them singletons. This specimen was CD8+ T cells from peripheral blood mononuclear cells, taken in the first trimester of pregnancy. This receptor was taken from a female donor with multiple sclerosis, enrolled in a pregnancy study. The chain recombines TRBV6-6 with TRBJ2-5, with 9 positions matching TRBD2. The CDR3 spells CASRLTSGETQYF. DNA for the CDR3: TGTGCCAGCAGATTGACTAGCGGAGAGACCCAGTACTTC.